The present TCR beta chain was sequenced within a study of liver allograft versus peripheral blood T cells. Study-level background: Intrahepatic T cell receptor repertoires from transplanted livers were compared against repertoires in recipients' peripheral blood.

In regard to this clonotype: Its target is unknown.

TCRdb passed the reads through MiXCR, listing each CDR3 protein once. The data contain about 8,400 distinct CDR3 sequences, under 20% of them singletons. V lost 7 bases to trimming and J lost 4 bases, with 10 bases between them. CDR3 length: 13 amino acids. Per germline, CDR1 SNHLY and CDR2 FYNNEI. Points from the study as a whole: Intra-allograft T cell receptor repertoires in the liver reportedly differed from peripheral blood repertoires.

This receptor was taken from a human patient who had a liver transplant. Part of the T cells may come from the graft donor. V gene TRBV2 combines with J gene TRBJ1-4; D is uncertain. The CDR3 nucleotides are TGTGCCAGCACGTCGAGGATTAATGAAAAACTGTTTTTT. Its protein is CASTSRINEKLFF.